The rows below give T cell receptor beta chains drawn from one sample of a study of shared clonotypes between healthy human individuals. The repertoire was sequenced with immunoSEQ multiplex PCR; TCRdb's copy has only in-frame clones and lacks some. This repertoire shows approximately 940,000 clones, roughly 72% found once; its top ten account for roughly 1.5%. The specimen sequenced was memory CD4+ T cells sorted from blood. Source of these receptors: a man between 18 and 35 years old in good health. CDR3s include the opening cysteine and the closing phenylalanine or tryptophan. The D gene is left open where the match is weak. Only some rows state a clone size, as once, few, many or a class for expanded clones.

abundance: few; v_gene: TRBV5-1; d_gene: -; j_gene: TRBJ2-2; CDR3aa: CASSFGGNTGELFF; CDR3nt: TGCGCCAGCAGCTTTGGGGGAAACACCGGGGAGCTGTTTTTT
abundance: -; v_gene: TRBV6-6; d_gene: -; j_gene: TRBJ2-3; CDR3aa: CASSYGGTDTQYF; CDR3nt: TGTGCCAGCAGTTATGGGGGCACAGATACGCAGTATTTT
abundance: -; v_gene: TRBV6-5; d_gene: -; j_gene: TRBJ1-2; CDR3aa: CASSSGAGYGYTF; CDR3nt: TGTGCCAGCAGTTCCGGGGCCGGCTATGGCTACACCTTC
abundance: -; v_gene: TRBV28; d_gene: TRBD1; j_gene: TRBJ1-4; CDR3aa: CASSLFGQGGYEKLFF; CDR3nt: TGTGCCAGCAGTTTATTCGGACAGGGAGGATATGAAAAACTGTTTTTT
abundance: -; v_gene: TRBV7-9; d_gene: -; j_gene: TRBJ2-1; CDR3aa: CASTHFDEQFF; CDR3nt: TGTGCCAGCACTCATTTTGATGAGCAGTTCTTC
abundance: once; v_gene: TRBV19; d_gene: TRBD1; j_gene: TRBJ1-2; CDR3aa: CASSTGQAIGGYTF; CDR3nt: TGTGCCAGTAGTACGGGACAGGCAATTGGAGGCTACACCTTC
abundance: once; v_gene: TRBV6-5; d_gene: -; j_gene: TRBJ2-7; CDR3aa: CASSLTWTGTYEQYF; CDR3nt: TGTGCCAGCAGTTTAACCTGGACGGGCACCTACGAGCAGTACTTC
abundance: -; v_gene: TRBV19; d_gene: -; j_gene: TRBJ1-2; CDR3aa: CASTGRTDYGYTF; CDR3nt: TGTGCCAGTACTGGCAGGACGGACTATGGCTACACCTTC
abundance: -; v_gene: TRBV5-1; d_gene: TRBD1; j_gene: TRBJ2-7; CDR3aa: CASSITGALQGWQYF; CDR3nt: TGCGCCAGCAGCATTACAGGGGCCCTACAGGGCTGGCAGTACTTC
abundance: -; v_gene: TRBV2; d_gene: -; j_gene: TRBJ1-4; CDR3aa: CASTGSGVNEKLFF; CDR3nt: TGTGCCAGCACCGGATCGGGGGTTAATGAAAAACTGTTTTTT
abundance: -; v_gene: TRBV6-5; d_gene: -; j_gene: TRBJ1-4; CDR3aa: CASSPVGPEKLFF; CDR3nt: TGTGCCAGCAGCCCTGTAGGGCCCGAAAAACTGTTTTTT
abundance: -; v_gene: TRBV5-1; d_gene: TRBD1; j_gene: TRBJ2-7; CDR3aa: CASSLEGAFYEQYF; CDR3nt: TGCGCCAGCAGCTTGGAGGGGGCGTTCTACGAGCAGTACTTC
abundance: -; v_gene: TRBV28; d_gene: TRBD1; j_gene: TRBJ1-4; CDR3aa: CASSDGTGGEKLFF; CDR3nt: TGTGCCAGCAGCGACGGGACAGGGGGCGAAAAACTGTTTTTT
abundance: once; v_gene: TRBV7-9; d_gene: -; j_gene: TRBJ1-2; CDR3aa: CASSSDGRGYGYTF; CDR3nt: TGTGCCAGCAGCTCCGACGGTCGGGGCTATGGCTACACCTTC
abundance: -; v_gene: TRBV5-4; d_gene: TRBD1; j_gene: TRBJ1-2; CDR3aa: CASSSTGTAPGGGYTF; CDR3nt: TGTGCCAGCAGCTCTACCGGGACAGCGCCGGGTGGGGGCTACACCTTC
abundance: -; v_gene: TRBV2; d_gene: TRBD1; j_gene: TRBJ2-2; CDR3aa: CASQQRTGGAGELFF; CDR3nt: TGTGCCAGCCAACAGCGGACAGGTGGAGCCGGGGAGCTGTTTTTT
abundance: -; v_gene: TRBV6-5; d_gene: -; j_gene: TRBJ1-6; CDR3aa: CASSSSWNSPLHF; CDR3nt: TGTGCCAGCAGTTCCTCCTGGAATTCACCCCTCCACTTT
abundance: -; v_gene: TRBV10-2; d_gene: -; j_gene: TRBJ2-7; CDR3aa: CASTGRSYEQYF; CDR3nt: TGCGCCAGCACCGGACGGTCCTACGAGCAGTACTTC
abundance: once; v_gene: TRBV7-8; d_gene: -; j_gene: TRBJ2-6; CDR3aa: CASSGQDSGANVLTF; CDR3nt: TGTGCCAGCAGCGGGCAGGATTCTGGGGCCAACGTCCTGACTTTC
abundance: -; v_gene: TRBV6-6; d_gene: TRBD1; j_gene: TRBJ1-1; CDR3aa: CASNQQGGTEAFF; CDR3nt: TGTGCCAGCAACCAACAGGGGGGCACTGAAGCTTTCTTT
abundance: -; v_gene: TRBV5-1; d_gene: -; j_gene: TRBJ1-3; CDR3aa: CASSEDSGNTIYF; CDR3nt: TGCGCCAGCAGCGAGGACAGTGGAAACACCATATATTTT
abundance: -; v_gene: TRBV6-1; d_gene: TRBD2; j_gene: TRBJ2-3; CDR3aa: CASSEVGGRALTDTQYF; CDR3nt: TGTGCCAGCAGTGAAGTTGGCGGGAGGGCCCTCACAGATACGCAGTATTTT
abundance: -; v_gene: TRBV11-3; d_gene: TRBD1; j_gene: TRBJ2-2; CDR3aa: CASSSGQDRELFF; CDR3nt: TGTGCCAGCAGCTCGGGACAGGATAGGGAGCTGTTTTTT
abundance: -; v_gene: TRBV5-1; d_gene: -; j_gene: TRBJ1-5; CDR3aa: CASSLSGNNQPQHF; CDR3nt: TGCGCCAGCAGCTTGAGCGGAAACAATCAGCCCCAGCATTTT
abundance: -; v_gene: TRBV11-2; d_gene: TRBD1; j_gene: TRBJ2-2; CDR3aa: CASRARTGGNTGELFF; CDR3nt: TGTGCCAGCAGGGCTCGGACAGGGGGGAACACCGGGGAGCTGTTTTTT
abundance: once; v_gene: TRBV6-1; d_gene: -; j_gene: TRBJ1-2; CDR3aa: CASSPREYGYTF; CDR3nt: TGTGCCAGCAGTCCCCGGGAATATGGCTACACCTTC
abundance: -; v_gene: TRBV27; d_gene: TRBD1; j_gene: TRBJ1-4; CDR3aa: CASSPSVYRGRLSEKLFF; CDR3nt: TGTGCCAGCAGTCCCTCCGTGTACAGGGGCCGACTAAGTGAAAAACTGTTTTTT
abundance: -; v_gene: TRBV6-6; d_gene: -; j_gene: TRBJ1-5; CDR3aa: CASGRDINQPQHF; CDR3nt: TGTGCCAGCGGCCGGGATATCAATCAGCCCCAGCATTTT
abundance: -; v_gene: TRBV15; d_gene: TRBD2; j_gene: TRBJ2-7; CDR3aa: CATSGGLAYEQYF; CDR3nt: TGTGCCACCAGCGGTGGACTAGCTTACGAGCAGTACTTC
abundance: -; v_gene: TRBV7-2; d_gene: -; j_gene: TRBJ2-7; CDR3aa: CASSLPLEGKYEQYF; CDR3nt: TGTGCCAGCAGCTTACCGTTAGAAGGGAAGTACGAGCAGTACTTC
abundance: once; v_gene: TRBV6-5; d_gene: -; j_gene: TRBJ1-1; CDR3aa: CASSWGASNTEAFF; CDR3nt: TGTGCCAGCAGTTGGGGGGCAAGTAACACTGAAGCTTTCTTT
abundance: -; v_gene: TRBV5-6; d_gene: -; j_gene: TRBJ2-5; CDR3aa: CASSTDIGSGQETQYF; CDR3nt: TGTGCCAGCAGCACCGACATAGGTTCGGGGCAAGAGACCCAGTACTTC
abundance: -; v_gene: TRBV5-5; d_gene: -; j_gene: TRBJ1-4; CDR3aa: CASSNDVPVGKLFF; CDR3nt: TGTGCCAGCAGCAATGACGTCCCCGTGGGAAAACTGTTTTTT
abundance: -; v_gene: TRBV7-9; d_gene: TRBD2; j_gene: TRBJ2-7; CDR3aa: CASSTGTSGSYEQYF; CDR3nt: TGTGCCAGCAGCACCGGGACTAGCGGGTCTTACGAGCAGTACTTC
abundance: -; v_gene: TRBV6-5; d_gene: -; j_gene: TRBJ1-1; CDR3aa: CASEAPGYRAFF; CDR3nt: TGTGCCAGCGAGGCCCCAGGGTATCGGGCTTTCTTT
abundance: -; v_gene: TRBV11-2; d_gene: TRBD1; j_gene: TRBJ1-1; CDR3aa: CASSLAGQGRREAFF; CDR3nt: TGTGCCAGCAGCTTAGCGGGACAGGGCCGGAGAGAAGCTTTCTTT
abundance: once; v_gene: TRBV6-6; d_gene: TRBD1; j_gene: TRBJ1-1; CDR3aa: CASSQGGSAEAFF; CDR3nt: TGTGCCAGCAGTCAGGGGGGGTCTGCTGAAGCTTTCTTT